The 30 T cell receptor beta chains presented below share a single source sample, sequenced in a study of blood T cell repertoires in COVID-19. TCRdb keeps only in-frame clones here, not all; method: immunoSEQ multiplex PCR. The table lists over 90,000 clones, approximately 92% of them singletons. The sequencing input was peripheral blood. Receptor source: a young man with acute or convalescent COVID-19.

This clone was counted once. The rearrangement uses TRBV29-1 and TRBJ1-1; 7 bases line up with TRBD1. V gave up 3 bases and J gave up 4 bases; unmatched junction bases: 26. The germline gives CDR1 SQVTM, CDR2 ANQGSEA. CDR3 size: 20 residues. CDR3 DNA sequence: TGCAGCGTTGAGCTCTCTGTGCTGGTTAAGGGGGCGAGGGAGATCACTGAAGCTTTCTTT. Amino acids: CSVELSVLVKGAREITEAFF.

The chain employs TRBV27 and TRBJ1-6, with D possibly TRBD1 on 5 matching bases. The CDR3 totals 12 residues. With 5 bases removed from V and 7 bases from J, the gap between germline ends came to 6 bases. The germline CDR1 and CDR2 sequences are MNHEY and SMNVEV (reference sequence). The DNA of the CDR3 is TGTGCCAGCAGTAACAGGAATTCACCCCTCCACTTT. As protein: CASSNRNSPLHF.

The chain has TRBV6-1 and TRBJ1-5; maybe TRBD1 (5 bases). V was shortened by 4 bases and J by 8 bases, with 21 bases between the two germline ends. Germline V gives CDR1 MNHNS, CDR2 SASEGT. The CDR3 sequence is 16 residues long. CDR3: CASSGGGTGVVKPQHF. The DNA for the CDR3 is TGTGCCAGCAGTGGGGGGGGTACTGGAGTCGTGAAGCCCCAGCATTTT.

The V and J genes are TRBV30 and TRBJ2-5; unclear D gene. This CDR3 is built from 13 residues. V was trimmed by 3 bases and J by 2 bases, leaving 10 bases between them. Germline CDR1 reads GTSNPN; CDR2 reads SVGIG (reference sequence). CDR3: CAWSPKEQETQYF. The DNA of the CDR3 is TGTGCCTGGAGCCCCAAGGAGCAAGAGACCCAGTACTTC.

The genes are TRBV19 and TRBJ2-2; 11 nucleotides align to TRBD2. The V gene's germline CDR1 is LNHDA and CDR2 SQIVND (reference sequence). Trimming took 5 bases from V and 3 from J; bases not matched to a gene: 20. The CDR3 is 21 amino acids. The CDR3 nucleotides read TGTGCCAGTAGTGTTATGAATTGGAGACTAGCGGGGACCGAGGACACCGGGGAGCTGTTTTTT. Amino acids: CASSVMNWRLAGTEDTGELFF. Full variable domain (remainder filled in from reference TRBV19 and TRBJ2-2): DGGITQSPKYLFRKEGQNVTLSCEQNLNHDAMYWYRQDPGQGLRLIYYSQIVNDFQKGDIAEGYSVSREKKESFPLTVTSAQKNPTAFYLCASSVMNWRLAGTEDTGELFFGEGSRLTVL.

This clone was seen just once. The chain couples TRBV9 to TRBJ1-2, with D tentatively TRBD1 (5 bases). Trimming pared 5 bases from V and 2 bases from J, leaving 19 bases between. This CDR3 spans 16 amino acids. In germline, CDR1 is SGDLS, CDR2 YYNGEE. CDR3 in DNA: TGTGCCAGCAGAGATACAACAGGTACTGCGAACTATGGCTACACCTTC. It encodes CASRDTTGTANYGYTF. Using reference TRBV9 and TRBJ1-2 for the parts outside the CDR3, the full variable domain is DSGVTQTPKHLITATGQRVTLRCSPRSGDLSVYWYQQSLDQGLQFLIQYYNGEERAKGNILERFSAQQFPDLHSELNLSSLELGDSALYFCASRDTTGTANYGYTFGSGTRLTVV.

The rearrangement links TRBV5-1 to TRBJ1-1, with 8 nucleotides matching TRBD1. The CDR3 length is 14 residues. Germline V gives CDR1 SGHRS, CDR2 YFSETQ. J lost 4 bases, V lost 5 bases, and 7 bases had no gene match. Written as DNA, the CDR3 is TGCGCCAGCAGTTCAGGGGGCCCGGGCACTGAAGCTTTCTTT. Translated, it gives CASSSGGPGTEAFF.

This chain uses TRBV14 with TRBJ2-7; 9 bases agree with TRBD1. CDR1 and CDR2 (germline): SGHDN, FVKESK. V gave up 3 bases and J gave up 5 bases; unmatched junction bases: 11. The CDR3 has 16 amino acids. The chain's CDR3 is CASSHLTGTGRDEQYF. Here the CDR3 DNA reads TGTGCCAGCAGCCACTTGACCGGGACAGGGAGGGACGAGCAGTACTTC.

The chain joins TRBV19 to TRBJ1-1; D call uncertain. Germline lookup yields CDR1 LNHDA and CDR2 SQIVND (reference sequence). V lost 3 bases and J lost 4, with 12 bases in between. The CDR3 is made up of 14 amino acids. DNA for the CDR3: TGTGCCAGTAGTATTCGCGGGGATGGCACTGAAGCTTTCTTT. Translating it yields CASSIRGDGTEAFF.

The chain recombines TRBV5-1 with TRBJ1-4; TRBD1 agrees at 7 bases. V was clipped by 7 bases and J by 4 bases; unmatched bases: 10. Germline V gives CDR1 SGHRS, CDR2 YFSETQ. The CDR3 runs to 15 residues. The CDR3 here is CASGQGDRVNEKLFF. In nucleotides, the CDR3 is TGCGCCAGCGGCCAAGGTGACAGGGTTAATGAAAAACTGTTTTTT.

V usage is TRBV30 and J usage is TRBJ1-5; D gene uncertain. The CDR3 has 13 residues. The germline V gene encodes CDR1 GTSNPN and CDR2 SVGIG (reference sequence). Trimming stripped 2 bases from V and 4 bases from J, with 9 bases between. The CDR3 here is CAWSTAGNQPQHF. CDR3 coding DNA: TGTGCCTGGAGTACGGCAGGTAATCAGCCCCAGCATTTT.

The V and J genes are TRBV21-1 and TRBJ1-4; the table names TRBD1, a call not compared with the DNA. TRBV21-1 is a listed pseudogene. The CDR3 is 14 residues long. The CDR3 region is CASSYVREVEKLFF. The CDR3 nucleotides read TGTGCCAGCAGCTATGTCAGGGAAGTTGAAAAACTGTTTTTT.

Only one count was recorded for this clone. The genes are TRBV27 and TRBJ2-1, with 9 bases matching TRBD1. V was pared by 3 bases and J by 2 bases, with 2 bases of the junction left unmatched. CDR1 MNHEY and CDR2 SMNVEV come from the germline V gene (reference sequence). CDR3 size: 15 residues. Here the CDR3 DNA reads TGTGCCAGCAGTTTTGGGGACAGGGCCTACAATGAGCAGTTCTTC. Residues: CASSFGDRAYNEQFF.

The chain uses TRBV18 and TRBJ1-2; D may be TRBD1 (6 bases). Germline CDR1 reads KGHSH; CDR2 reads LQKENI. V lost 3 bases, J lost 0 bases, and 11 bases lay in between. The CDR3 spans 15 residues. The CDR3: CASSPPGVANYGYTF. The CDR3 region has the DNA TGTGCCAGCTCACCCCCAGGGGTGGCTAACTATGGCTACACCTTC.

The chain links TRBV6-2 or TRBV6-3 to TRBJ1-5; 8 bases fit TRBD1. V shed 5 bases, J shed 2 bases, and the junction held 8 bases outside the gene matches. The CDR3 is made up of 16 amino acids. The germline gives CDR1 MNHEY, CDR2 SVGEGT. The chain's CDR3 is CASSQFGTGRNQPQHF. The CDR3, as DNA: TGTGCCAGCAGTCAATTTGGGACAGGACGCAATCAGCCCCAGCATTTT.

This sequence joins TRBV18 and TRBJ1-3; 7 positions agree with TRBD1. Germline values: CDR1 KGHSH, CDR2 LQKENI. With V trimmed by 6 bases and J by 1 base, 3 bases remained unmatched. The CDR3 spans 14 residues. The CDR3 spells CASSTGQSGNTIYF. For the CDR3, the DNA is TGTGCCAGCTCTACGGGACAGTCTGGAAACACCATATATTTT. The whole variable domain, filled in from reference TRBV18 and TRBJ1-3, reads NAGVMQNPRHLVRRRGQEARLRCSPMKGHSHVYWYRQLPEEGLKFMVYLQKENIIDESGMPKERFSAEFPKEGPSILRIQQVVRGDSAAYFCASSTGQSGNTIYFGEGSWLTVV.

A few counts support this clone. The gene calls are TRBV19 and TRBJ1-6; D not resolved. The germline CDR1 and CDR2 sequences are LNHDA and SQIVND (reference sequence). V was cut by 2 bases and J by 10 bases, with 12 bases left in between. This CDR3 is built from 14 residues. The CDR3 coding sequence is TGTGCCAGTAGTATAAGAGGGCCAGGATCACCCCTCCACTTT. The encoded protein is CASSIRGPGSPLHF. The full variable domain, rest sourced from reference TRBV19 and TRBJ1-6, is DGGITQSPKYLFRKEGQNVTLSCEQNLNHDAMYWYRQDPGQGLRLIYYSQIVNDFQKGDIAEGYSVSREKKESFPLTVTSAQKNPTAFYLCASSIRGPGSPLHFGNGTRLTVT.

This clone has just one count. The chain joins TRBV5-1 to TRBJ1-1, with D unresolved. Germline loops: CDR1 SGHRS, CDR2 YFSETQ. The CDR3 has 15 amino acids. Trimming pared 1 base from V and 1 base from J, leaving 11 bases between. The CDR3 spells CASSLLDTSNTEAFF. CDR3 in DNA: TGCGCCAGCAGCTTGTTAGACACTTCGAACACTGAAGCTTTCTTT.

The chain carries TRBV6-6 and TRBJ2-7, with a weak D call TRBD2 (5 bases). Trimming pared 4 bases from V and 6 bases from J, leaving 13 bases between. In germline, CDR1 is MNHNY, CDR2 SVGAGI (reference sequence). The CDR3 has 13 residues. In DNA, the CDR3 is TGTGCCAGCAGTTCCTTACGGGGTGCCGAGCAGTACTTC. Amino acid sequence: CASSSLRGAEQYF.

CDR3 loop: CASSLDPGKETQYF. The CDR3 DNA reads as TGCGCCAGCAGCTTGGATCCGGGAAAAGAGACCCAGTACTTC. V gene TRBV5-1 combines with J gene TRBJ2-5; D is perhaps TRBD2 (5 bases). Between the trimmed V and J ends, which lost 0 bases and 3 bases, there was a span of 9 bases. The CDR3 is 14 residues long. Germline V gene data show CDR1 as SGHRS and CDR2 as YFSETQ.

The rearrangement links TRBV9 to TRBJ1-2; D possibly corresponds to TRBD1 (5 bases). Per germline, CDR1 SGDLS and CDR2 YYNGEE. Trimming cost V 4 bases and J 4 bases, with 17 bases left between them. The CDR3 length is 15 residues. CDR3 bases: TGTGCCAGCAGCCTCAGCCCAGGGTTCGCCTATGGCTACACCTTC. This codes for CASSLSPGFAYGYTF.

This sequence joins TRBV9 and TRBJ2-1; 7 positions agree with TRBD2. The CDR3 is 15 amino acids. V lost 0 bases, J lost 7 bases, and 7 bases stayed unmatched. In germline, CDR1 is SGDLS, CDR2 YYNGEE. The CDR3 DNA reads TGTGCCAGCAGCGTAGCAGGCGGGAGTTGGAATGAGCAGTTCTTC. It is translated as CASSVAGGSWNEQFF. Variable domain in full (rest from reference TRBV9 and TRBJ2-1): DSGVTQTPKHLITATGQRVTLRCSPRSGDLSVYWYQQSLDQGLQFLIQYYNGEERAKGNILERFSAQQFPDLHSELNLSSLELGDSALYFCASSVAGGSWNEQFFGPGTRLTVL.

This clone was picked up one time. The chain carries TRBV19 and TRBJ2-1, with a weak D call TRBD2 (6 bases). Deletions cut 5 bases from V and 0 bases from J, with 14 bases between. This CDR3 has 16 residues. Germline loops: CDR1 LNHDA, CDR2 SQIVND (reference sequence). The CDR3 coding sequence is TGTGCCAGTAGTCAGTCCGGGGGTAGCTCCTACAATGAGCAGTTCTTC. Translated, it gives CASSQSGGSSYNEQFF.

V gene TRBV5-1 combines with J gene TRBJ1-5; no definite D call. This CDR3 region has 14 residues. The germline V gene encodes CDR1 SGHRS and CDR2 YFSETQ. Trimming shortened V by 4 bases and J by 5 bases, and 13 bases separated the two germline ends. CDR3 DNA: TGCGCCAGCAGCCCACAGAGTTTGGATCAGCCCCAGCATTTT. Its protein product is CASSPQSLDQPQHF.

The rearrangement joins TRBV10-1 to TRBJ1-5; TRBD1 matches at 10 bases. This CDR3 contains 18 residues. Germline CDR1 WNHNN, CDR2 SYGVQD (reference sequence). The J segment lost 4 bases and the V segment lost 7 bases, leaving 16 bases of the junction unmatched. CDR3 protein: CASTETGGEDIKNQPQHF. The CDR3 nucleotides are TGCGCCAGCACAGAGACAGGGGGCGAGGATATTAAAAATCAGCCCCAGCATTTT.

This clone was detected once. The chain carries TRBV4-2 and TRBJ2-1; 7 bases fit TRBD2. Germline CDR1 LGHNA, CDR2 YNFKEQ. Germline trimming cut 3 bases from V and 5 bases from J; bases unmatched to any gene: 10. This CDR3 is 16 amino acids long. The CDR3 DNA follows: TGTGCCAGCAGCCAGTTAACGGGGGGATCTAACAATGAGCAGTTCTTC. Translation gives CASSQLTGGSNNEQFF.

The chain uses TRBV30 and TRBJ2-1; D might be TRBD1 (5 bases). Trimming pared 2 bases from V and 8 bases from J, leaving 16 bases between. CDR1 and CDR2 from the germline V gene are GTSNPN and SVGIG (reference sequence). The CDR3 has 14 residues. CDR3 region: CAWSLGRGTDEQFF. The CDR3 nucleotides are TGTGCCTGGAGTCTGGGTAGGGGAACGGATGAGCAGTTCTTC.

The rearrangement joins TRBV7-2 to TRBJ2-5; 7 bases fit TRBD1. V lost 5 bases to trimming and J lost 2 bases; unmatched junction nucleotides: 8. CDR1 is SGHTA and CDR2 is FQGNSA in the germline V gene. The CDR3 has 15 residues. CDR3 coding DNA: TGTGCCAGCAGCACCGGGACAGTATTACAAGAGACCCAGTACTTC. Amino acids: CASSTGTVLQETQYF.

The CDR3 nucleotides are TGTGCCAGCAGCGTAGGAGGGGAGGACTATGGCTACACCTTC. This sequence encodes CASSVGGEDYGYTF. The chain employs TRBV9 and TRBJ1-2; D possibly corresponds to TRBD1 (5 bases). V shed 0 bases and J shed 3 bases, with 9 bases lying between them. CDR1 SGDLS and CDR2 YYNGEE come from the germline V gene. The CDR3 length is 14 residues.

The chain combines TRBV25-1 with TRBJ2-7, with a possible D match to TRBD1 (6 bases). Germline CDR1 is MGHDK and CDR2 is SYGVNS. V lost 5 bases, J lost 1 base, and 18 bases lay in between. The CDR3 is 16 residues long. This CDR3 reads CASSPRGTLQSYEQYF. The CDR3 nucleotides are TGTGCCAGCAGTCCCCGAGGGACACTTCAATCCTACGAGCAGTACTTC.